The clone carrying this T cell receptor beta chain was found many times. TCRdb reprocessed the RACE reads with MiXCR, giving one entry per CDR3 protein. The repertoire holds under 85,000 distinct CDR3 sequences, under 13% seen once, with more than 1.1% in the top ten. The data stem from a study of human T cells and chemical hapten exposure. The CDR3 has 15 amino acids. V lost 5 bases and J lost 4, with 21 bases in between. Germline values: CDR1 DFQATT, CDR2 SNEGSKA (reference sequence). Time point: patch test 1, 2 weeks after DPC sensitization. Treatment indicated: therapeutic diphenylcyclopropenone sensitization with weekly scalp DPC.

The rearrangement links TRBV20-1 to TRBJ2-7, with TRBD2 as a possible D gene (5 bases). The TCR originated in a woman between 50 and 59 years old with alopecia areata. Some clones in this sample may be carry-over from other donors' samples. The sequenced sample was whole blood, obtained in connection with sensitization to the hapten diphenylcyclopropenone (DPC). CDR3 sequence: CSALPDGVGRYEQYF. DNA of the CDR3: TGCAGTGCTTTGCCCGACGGGGTCGGAAGGTACGAGCAGTACTTC.